The clone carrying this T cell receptor (beta chain) was recorded once. The sample is drawn from a study of blood T cell repertoires in COVID-19. Authors' processing steps: Amplification of reference gene primers was used by the study to estimate nucleated cell counts. Here immunoSEQ multiplex PCR was the method, and the copy in TCRdb shows in-frame clones only, minus some. That table gives V, J and clone size, and the DNA gave D and trimming. The sample consists of about 42,000 clones, approximately 90% of them appearing once. The V segment lost 4 bases and the J segment 4 bases; nucleotides outside the gene matches: 12. Germline lookup yields CDR1 SGDLS and CDR2 YYNGEE. The CDR3 runs 17 residues.

The chain employs TRBV9 and TRBJ2-5, with 11 positions matching TRBD2. This TCR derives from a human donor in a cohort sampled during active COVID-19. Sequencing was carried out using peripheral blood. DNA for the CDR3: TGTGCCAGCAGCCCAGGACTAGCGGGCACGTTGGGAGAGACCCAGTACTTC. Encoded protein: CASSPGLAGTLGETQYF.